A selection of T cell receptor beta chains follows, all from one sample in a study of shared clonotypes between healthy human individuals. Generated by immunoSEQ multiplex PCR, the TCRdb table keeps only in-frame clones and is missing some. The table shows about 2.1 million clones, with roughly 91% occurring only once. Sequenced material: naive CD8+ T cells from PBMCs. These receptor sequences come from a man aged 18 to 30 in good health. Some clones in this sample may be carry-over from other donors' samples. Both conserved end residues are part of each CDR3. A D gene is named only where the DNA matches it firmly. Clone size, where shown, is once, few, many, or a class for clones that have expanded.

v_gene: TRBV4-1; j_gene: TRBJ1-2; abundance: NA; d_gene: TRBD1; CDR3aa: CASSPSTGGVYGYTF; CDR3nt: TGCGCCAGCAGCCCCTCGACAGGGGGGGTCTATGGCTACACCTTC
v_gene: TRBV7-9; j_gene: TRBJ2-4; abundance: NA; d_gene: NA; CDR3aa: CASSSLDIQYF; CDR3nt: TGTGCCAGCAGTTCACTCGACATTCAGTACTTC
v_gene: TRBV2; j_gene: TRBJ1-1; abundance: NA; d_gene: NA; CDR3aa: CASSIGVRGGNTEAFF; CDR3nt: TGTGCCAGCAGTATTGGGGTCCGGGGAGGGAACACTGAAGCTTTCTTT
v_gene: TRBV7-8; j_gene: TRBJ2-7; abundance: NA; d_gene: NA; CDR3aa: CASSLGGGVYEQYF; CDR3nt: TGTGCCAGCAGCTTAGGTGGAGGTGTCTACGAGCAGTACTTC
v_gene: TRBV5-1; j_gene: TRBJ2-1; abundance: NA; d_gene: TRBD2; CDR3aa: CASRWREGYNEQFF; CDR3nt: TGCGCCAGCAGGTGGCGGGAGGGCTACAATGAGCAGTTCTTC
v_gene: TRBV2; j_gene: TRBJ2-1; abundance: NA; d_gene: TRBD2; CDR3aa: CASSGSRLAGVDEQFF; CDR3nt: TGTGCCAGCAGTGGTTCCCGGCTAGCGGGAGTGGATGAGCAGTTCTTC
v_gene: TRBV6-5; j_gene: TRBJ2-5; abundance: NA; d_gene: TRBD1; CDR3aa: CASSYVTGKETQYF; CDR3nt: TGTGCCAGCAGTTACGTGACAGGGAAAGAGACCCAGTACTTC
v_gene: TRBV9; j_gene: TRBJ2-1; abundance: NA; d_gene: NA; CDR3aa: CASSEEGLRTEQFF; CDR3nt: TGTGCCAGCAGCGAGGAGGGCCTGAGGACCGAGCAGTTCTTC
v_gene: TRBV27; j_gene: TRBJ2-7; abundance: NA; d_gene: TRBD2; CDR3aa: CASSLGLAGANEQYF; CDR3nt: TGTGCCAGCAGTTTGGGACTAGCGGGAGCGAACGAGCAGTACTTC
v_gene: TRBV27; j_gene: TRBJ2-7; abundance: once; d_gene: NA; CDR3aa: CASSPSRGGVAYEQYF; CDR3nt: TGTGCCAGCAGTCCCTCCCGGGGAGGAGTCGCCTACGAGCAGTACTTC
v_gene: TRBV6-1; j_gene: TRBJ1-2; abundance: once; d_gene: TRBD1; CDR3aa: CASSVFLGDRGNYGYTF; CDR3nt: TGTGCCAGCAGTGTGTTTTTGGGGGACAGGGGGAACTATGGCTACACCTTC
v_gene: TRBV4-1; j_gene: TRBJ2-7; abundance: NA; d_gene: TRBD1; CDR3aa: CASSWTGVYEQYF; CDR3nt: TGTGCCAGCAGCTGGACAGGGGTCTACGAGCAGTACTTC
v_gene: TRBV28; j_gene: TRBJ2-5; abundance: NA; d_gene: NA; CDR3aa: CASSLGRAGETQYF; CDR3nt: TGTGCCAGCAGTTTAGGCCGGGCGGGGGAGACCCAGTACTTC
v_gene: TRBV7-9; j_gene: TRBJ2-6; abundance: once; d_gene: NA; CDR3aa: CASSSTTGHSGANVLTF; CDR3nt: TGTGCCAGCAGCTCCACGACAGGCCACTCTGGGGCCAACGTCCTGACTTTC
v_gene: TRBV27; j_gene: TRBJ2-1; abundance: NA; d_gene: NA; CDR3aa: CASSRTAYNEQFF; CDR3nt: TGTGCCAGCAGCCGGACAGCTTACAATGAGCAGTTCTTC
v_gene: TRBV13; j_gene: TRBJ2-7; abundance: NA; d_gene: NA; CDR3aa: CASSVWGTYEQYF; CDR3nt: TGTGCCAGCAGCGTTTGGGGGACCTACGAGCAGTACTTC
v_gene: TRBV2; j_gene: TRBJ2-7; abundance: NA; d_gene: NA; CDR3aa: CASTLGSYEQYF; CDR3nt: TGTGCCAGCACCCTAGGCTCCTACGAGCAGTACTTC
v_gene: TRBV5-1; j_gene: TRBJ2-5; abundance: NA; d_gene: NA; CDR3aa: CASAEQKERPVGETQYF; CDR3nt: TGCGCCAGCGCTGAACAGAAAGAGCGACCGGTGGGAGAGACCCAGTACTTC
v_gene: TRBV27; j_gene: TRBJ2-1; abundance: NA; d_gene: TRBD1; CDR3aa: CASSLAVLGQGNEQFF; CDR3nt: TGTGCCAGCAGTTTAGCTGTACTGGGACAGGGCAATGAGCAGTTCTTC
v_gene: TRBV19; j_gene: TRBJ2-2; abundance: NA; d_gene: NA; CDR3aa: CASSIVGGNAGELFF; CDR3nt: TGTGCCAGTAGTATAGTGGGGGGAAACGCCGGGGAGCTGTTTTTT
v_gene: TRBV18; j_gene: TRBJ2-1; abundance: NA; d_gene: TRBD2; CDR3aa: CASSPGGKAAGTSYNEQFF; CDR3nt: TGTGCCAGCTCACCGGGGGGAAAGGCAGCGGGGACTTCCTACAATGAGCAGTTCTTC
v_gene: TRBV5-5; j_gene: TRBJ2-5; abundance: NA; d_gene: NA; CDR3aa: CASCPGAGAQETQYF; CDR3nt: TGTGCCAGCTGCCCTGGGGCTGGGGCCCAAGAGACCCAGTACTTC
v_gene: TRBV11-2; j_gene: TRBJ2-3; abundance: NA; d_gene: NA; CDR3aa: CASSPGSTDTQYF; CDR3nt: TGTGCCAGCAGCCCGGGTAGCACAGATACGCAGTATTTT
v_gene: TRBV28; j_gene: TRBJ2-7; abundance: once; d_gene: TRBD1; CDR3aa: CASSLFDRVALEQYF; CDR3nt: TGTGCCAGCAGTTTATTCGACAGGGTGGCCCTCGAGCAGTACTTC
v_gene: TRBV13; j_gene: TRBJ2-1; abundance: NA; d_gene: NA; CDR3aa: CASSQQGFREQFF; CDR3nt: TGTGCCAGCAGTCAACAGGGCTTCCGGGAGCAGTTCTTC
v_gene: TRBV7-9; j_gene: TRBJ2-7; abundance: NA; d_gene: NA; CDR3aa: CASSLGLAEQYF; CDR3nt: TGTGCCAGCAGCTTAGGCCTGGCCGAGCAGTACTTC
v_gene: TRBV5-6; j_gene: TRBJ2-1; abundance: NA; d_gene: NA; CDR3aa: CASSLISGSSYNEQFF; CDR3nt: TGTGCCAGCAGCTTGATTAGCGGTAGCTCCTACAATGAGCAGTTCTTC
v_gene: TRBV20-1; j_gene: TRBJ1-1; abundance: NA; d_gene: NA; CDR3aa: CSASGGYEAFF; CDR3nt: TGCAGTGCTAGTGGCGGATATGAAGCTTTCTTT
v_gene: TRBV9; j_gene: TRBJ2-3; abundance: NA; d_gene: NA; CDR3aa: CASSVERTSTDTQYF; CDR3nt: TGTGCCAGCAGCGTAGAGCGCACTAGCACAGATACGCAGTATTTT
v_gene: TRBV27; j_gene: TRBJ2-1; abundance: NA; d_gene: NA; CDR3aa: CASGFRATSYNEQFF; CDR3nt: TGTGCCAGTGGATTCCGGGCTACCTCCTACAATGAGCAGTTCTTC
v_gene: TRBV19; j_gene: TRBJ1-2; abundance: few; d_gene: NA; CDR3aa: CASSPTGRYGYTF; CDR3nt: TGTGCCAGTAGTCCGACAGGCCGATATGGCTACACCTTC
v_gene: TRBV4-3; j_gene: TRBJ2-1; abundance: NA; d_gene: NA; CDR3aa: CASSQDAAGDSYNEQFF; CDR3nt: TGCGCCAGCAGCCAAGATGCGGCAGGAGACTCCTACAATGAGCAGTTCTTC
v_gene: TRBV18; j_gene: TRBJ2-7; abundance: NA; d_gene: TRBD1; CDR3aa: CASSPSGQGYEQYF; CDR3nt: TGTGCCAGCTCACCATCCGGACAGGGGTACGAGCAGTACTTC
v_gene: TRBV7-9; j_gene: TRBJ2-3; abundance: NA; d_gene: NA; CDR3aa: CASSSPLGTDTQYF; CDR3nt: TGTGCCAGCAGCTCGCCATTGGGCACAGATACGCAGTATTTT
v_gene: TRBV6-5; j_gene: TRBJ2-1; abundance: NA; d_gene: TRBD2; CDR3aa: CASRGRTSGSYEQFF; CDR3nt: TGTGCCAGCAGGGGACGGACTAGCGGGAGTTATGAGCAGTTCTTC
v_gene: TRBV29-1; j_gene: TRBJ1-2; abundance: NA; d_gene: TRBD1; CDR3aa: CSAVTGVGGYTF; CDR3nt: TGCAGCGCCGTGACAGGGGTAGGCGGCTACACCTTC
v_gene: TRBV4-2; j_gene: TRBJ1-4; abundance: NA; d_gene: NA; CDR3aa: CASSQVLEKLFF; CDR3nt: TGTGCCAGCAGCCAAGTTCTCGAAAAACTGTTTTTT
v_gene: TRBV5-5; j_gene: TRBJ1-4; abundance: NA; d_gene: NA; CDR3aa: CASSLLSPSNEKLFF; CDR3nt: TGTGCCAGCAGCTTGTTGAGTCCTTCAAATGAAAAACTGTTTTTT
v_gene: TRBV7-2; j_gene: TRBJ1-1; abundance: NA; d_gene: TRBD1; CDR3aa: CASSLGQSGTEAFF; CDR3nt: TGTGCCAGCAGCTTGGGACAGTCGGGCACTGAAGCTTTCTTT
v_gene: TRBV6-5; j_gene: TRBJ2-7; abundance: NA; d_gene: TRBD2; CDR3aa: CASSYASGYEQYF; CDR3nt: TGTGCCAGCAGTTACGCTAGCGGCTACGAGCAGTACTTC
v_gene: TRBV6-1; j_gene: TRBJ1-2; abundance: NA; d_gene: NA; CDR3aa: CASRGSNYGYTF; CDR3nt: TGTGCCAGCAGGGGGTCTAACTATGGCTACACCTTC
v_gene: TRBV27; j_gene: TRBJ2-7; abundance: NA; d_gene: NA; CDR3aa: CASSLGASAAYEQYF; CDR3nt: TGTGCCAGCAGCTTGGGGGCTAGCGCCGCGTACGAGCAGTACTTC
v_gene: TRBV29-1; j_gene: TRBJ1-1; abundance: NA; d_gene: NA; CDR3aa: CSVGADEAFF; CDR3nt: TGCAGCGTTGGCGCGGATGAAGCTTTCTTT
v_gene: TRBV6-6; j_gene: TRBJ2-3; abundance: once; d_gene: NA; CDR3aa: CASRGEADTQYF; CDR3nt: TGTGCCAGCAGGGGCGAGGCAGATACGCAGTATTTT
v_gene: TRBV7-2; j_gene: TRBJ2-5; abundance: NA; d_gene: TRBD1; CDR3aa: CASSLPQGAETQYF; CDR3nt: TGTGCCAGCAGCTTACCCCAGGGGGCTGAGACCCAGTACTTC
v_gene: TRBV5-1; j_gene: TRBJ2-2; abundance: NA; d_gene: NA; CDR3aa: CASSTMSTGELFF; CDR3nt: TGCGCCAGCAGCACAATGTCAACCGGGGAGCTGTTTTTT
v_gene: TRBV10-3; j_gene: TRBJ1-2; abundance: once; d_gene: NA; CDR3aa: CAISESSHNYGYTF; CDR3nt: TGTGCCATCAGTGAGTCTTCCCATAACTATGGCTACACCTTC
v_gene: TRBV28; j_gene: TRBJ2-7; abundance: NA; d_gene: NA; CDR3aa: CASSLPPQGGTYEQYF; CDR3nt: TGTGCCAGCAGTTTACCCCCCCAGGGGGGAACCTACGAGCAGTACTTC
v_gene: TRBV7-9; j_gene: TRBJ2-3; abundance: NA; d_gene: TRBD2; CDR3aa: CASSLKGLAGGPFTDTQYF; CDR3nt: TGTGCCAGCAGCTTAAAAGGGCTAGCGGGAGGACCTTTCACAGATACGCAGTATTTT
v_gene: TRBV10-3; j_gene: TRBJ1-2; abundance: NA; d_gene: NA; CDR3aa: CAISEFRQPREGYTF; CDR3nt: TGTGCCATCAGTGAGTTTCGACAGCCCAGGGAAGGCTACACCTTC
v_gene: TRBV7-9; j_gene: TRBJ2-1; abundance: NA; d_gene: NA; CDR3aa: CASSPNPGGGNEQFF; CDR3nt: TGTGCCAGCAGCCCTAATCCAGGGGGAGGGAATGAGCAGTTCTTC
v_gene: TRBV7-9; j_gene: TRBJ2-2; abundance: NA; d_gene: NA; CDR3aa: CASIGLNGELFF; CDR3nt: TGTGCCAGCATAGGACTTAACGGGGAGCTGTTTTTT
v_gene: TRBV29-1; j_gene: TRBJ2-1; abundance: NA; d_gene: NA; CDR3aa: CSVRTYNEQFF; CDR3nt: TGCAGCGTTCGGACTTACAATGAGCAGTTCTTC
v_gene: TRBV11-1; j_gene: TRBJ1-1; abundance: NA; d_gene: TRBD1; CDR3aa: CASSPGGTEAFF; CDR3nt: TGTGCCAGCAGCCCAGGGGGCACTGAAGCTTTCTTT
v_gene: TRBV5-1; j_gene: TRBJ2-2; abundance: NA; d_gene: NA; CDR3aa: CASPGITGELFF; CDR3nt: TGCGCCAGCCCGGGGATCACCGGGGAGCTGTTTTTT